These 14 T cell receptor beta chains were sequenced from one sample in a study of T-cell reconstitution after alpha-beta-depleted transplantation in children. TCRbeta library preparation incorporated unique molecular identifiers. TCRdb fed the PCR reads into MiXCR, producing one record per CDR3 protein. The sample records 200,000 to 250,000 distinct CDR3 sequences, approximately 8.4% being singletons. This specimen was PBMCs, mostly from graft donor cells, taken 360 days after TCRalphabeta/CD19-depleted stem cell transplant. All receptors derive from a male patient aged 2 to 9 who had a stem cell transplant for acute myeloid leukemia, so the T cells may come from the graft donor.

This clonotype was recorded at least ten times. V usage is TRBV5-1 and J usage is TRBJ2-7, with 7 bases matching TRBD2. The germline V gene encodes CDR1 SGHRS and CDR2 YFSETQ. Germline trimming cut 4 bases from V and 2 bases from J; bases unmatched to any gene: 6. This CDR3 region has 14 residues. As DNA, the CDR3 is TGCGCCAGCAGCCCACAGCGGGGTACCTACGAGCAGTACTTC. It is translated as CASSPQRGTYEQYF. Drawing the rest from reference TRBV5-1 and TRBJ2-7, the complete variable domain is KAGVTQTPRYLIKTRGQQVTLSCSPISGHRSVSWYQQTPGQGLQFLFEYFSETQRNKGNFPGRFSGRQFSNSRSEMNVSTLELGDSALYLCASSPQRGTYEQYFGPGTRLTVT.

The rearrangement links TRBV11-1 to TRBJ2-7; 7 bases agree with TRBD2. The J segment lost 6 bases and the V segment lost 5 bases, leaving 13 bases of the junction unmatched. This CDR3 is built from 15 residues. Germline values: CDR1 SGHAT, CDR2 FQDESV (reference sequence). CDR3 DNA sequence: TGTGCCAGCAGCATAGGGACTATGACAACTACCGAGCAGTACTTC. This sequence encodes CASSIGTMTTTEQYF.

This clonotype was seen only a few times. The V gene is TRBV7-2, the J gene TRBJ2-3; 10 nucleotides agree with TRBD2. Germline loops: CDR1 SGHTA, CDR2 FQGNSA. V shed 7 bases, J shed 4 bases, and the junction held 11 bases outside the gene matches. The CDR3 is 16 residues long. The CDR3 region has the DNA TGTGCCAGCACCTTTCCCCTAGCGGGAGTTTCAGATACGCAGTATTTT. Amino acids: CASTFPLAGVSDTQYF. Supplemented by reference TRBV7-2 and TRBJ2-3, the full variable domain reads GAGVSQSPSNKVTEKGKDVELRCDPISGHTALYWYRQSLGQGLEFLIYFQGNSAPDKSGLPSDRFSAERTGGSVSTLTIQRTQQEDSAVYLCASTFPLAGVSDTQYFGPGTRLTVL.

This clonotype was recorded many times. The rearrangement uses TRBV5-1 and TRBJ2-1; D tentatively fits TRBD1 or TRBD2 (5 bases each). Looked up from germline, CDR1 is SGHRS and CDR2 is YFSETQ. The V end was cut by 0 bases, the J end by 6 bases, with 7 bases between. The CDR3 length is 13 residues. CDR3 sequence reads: CASSLDGTNEQFF. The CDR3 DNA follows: TGCGCCAGCAGCTTGGACGGGACCAATGAGCAGTTCTTC.

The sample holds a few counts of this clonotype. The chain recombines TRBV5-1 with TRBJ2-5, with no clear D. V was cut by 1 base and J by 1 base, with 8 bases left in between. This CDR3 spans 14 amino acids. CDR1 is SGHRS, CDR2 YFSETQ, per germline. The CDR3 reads CASSLMASQETQYF. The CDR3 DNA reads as TGCGCCAGCAGCTTGATGGCAAGCCAAGAGACCCAGTACTTC.

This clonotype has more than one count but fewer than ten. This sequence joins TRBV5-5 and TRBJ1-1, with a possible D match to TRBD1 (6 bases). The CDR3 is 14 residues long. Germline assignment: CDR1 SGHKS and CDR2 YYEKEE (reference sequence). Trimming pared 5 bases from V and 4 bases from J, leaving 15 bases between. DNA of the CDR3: TGTGCCAGCAGTCGGGGGCAGGGAAGCACTGAAGCTTTCTTT. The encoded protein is CASSRGQGSTEAFF.

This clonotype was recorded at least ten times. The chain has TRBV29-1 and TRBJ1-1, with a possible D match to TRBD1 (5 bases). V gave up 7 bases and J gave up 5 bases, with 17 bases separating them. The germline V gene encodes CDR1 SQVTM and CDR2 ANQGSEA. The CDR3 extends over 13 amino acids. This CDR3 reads CSASGGSGTEAFF. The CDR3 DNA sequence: TGCAGCGCCAGCGGGGGGTCGGGAACTGAAGCTTTCTTT.

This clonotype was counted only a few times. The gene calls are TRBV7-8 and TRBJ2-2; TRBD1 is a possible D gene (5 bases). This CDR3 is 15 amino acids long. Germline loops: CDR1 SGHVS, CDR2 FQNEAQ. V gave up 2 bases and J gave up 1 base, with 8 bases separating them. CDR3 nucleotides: TGTGCCAGCAGCTTAAGGACACTGAACACCGGGGAGCTGTTTTTT. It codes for CASSLRTLNTGELFF.

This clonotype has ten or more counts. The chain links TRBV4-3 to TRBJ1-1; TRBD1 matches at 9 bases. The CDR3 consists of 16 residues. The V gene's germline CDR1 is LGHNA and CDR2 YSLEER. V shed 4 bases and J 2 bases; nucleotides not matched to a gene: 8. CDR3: CASSRFRTGVNTEAFF. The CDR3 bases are TGCGCCAGCAGCCGATTCCGGACAGGGGTAAACACTGAAGCTTTCTTT.

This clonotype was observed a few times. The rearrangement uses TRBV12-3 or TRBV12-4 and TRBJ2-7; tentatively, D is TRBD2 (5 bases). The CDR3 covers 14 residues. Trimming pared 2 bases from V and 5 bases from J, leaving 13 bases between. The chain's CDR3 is CASSLRLLRDEQYF. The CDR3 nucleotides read TGTGCCAGCAGTTTACGACTACTAAGGGACGAGCAGTACTTC.

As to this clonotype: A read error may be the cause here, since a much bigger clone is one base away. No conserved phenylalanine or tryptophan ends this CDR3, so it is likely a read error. The CDR3 spells CAIGGTSGGYNEQFC. CDR3 bases: TGTGCCATCGGAGGGACTAGCGGGGGCTACAATGAGCAGTTCTGC. This chain uses TRBV10-3 with TRBJ2-1; 14 bases are a match to TRBD2. Germline values: CDR1 ENHRY, CDR2 SYGVKD. V dropped 8 bases and J dropped 3; count of bases not matched to a gene: 3. The CDR3 consists of 15 residues.

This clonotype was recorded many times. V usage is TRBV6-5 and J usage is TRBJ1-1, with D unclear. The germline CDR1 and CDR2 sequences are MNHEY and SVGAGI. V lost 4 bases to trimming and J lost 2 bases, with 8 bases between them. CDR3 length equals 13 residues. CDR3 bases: TGTGCCAGCAGTTCAGGCAGAAACACTGAAGCTTTCTTT. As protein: CASSSGRNTEAFF.

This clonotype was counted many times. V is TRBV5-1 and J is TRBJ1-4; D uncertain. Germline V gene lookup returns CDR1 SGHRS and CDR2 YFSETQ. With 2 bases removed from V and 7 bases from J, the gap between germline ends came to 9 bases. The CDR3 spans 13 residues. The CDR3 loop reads CASSFSGFEKLFF. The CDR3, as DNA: TGCGCCAGCAGCTTCTCGGGGTTTGAAAAACTGTTTTTT.

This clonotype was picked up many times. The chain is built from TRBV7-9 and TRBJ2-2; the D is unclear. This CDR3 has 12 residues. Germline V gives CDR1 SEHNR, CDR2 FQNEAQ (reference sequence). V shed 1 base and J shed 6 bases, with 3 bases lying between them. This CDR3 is CASSLVSGELFF. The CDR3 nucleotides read TGTGCCAGCAGCTTAGTATCCGGGGAGCTGTTTTTT.